One and the same sample provided the 10 T cell receptor beta chains below, sequenced in a study of OX40 agonist ivuxolimab in advanced cancers. Sequencing was performed with immunoSEQ multiplex PCR; in TCRdb, only in-frame clones are kept and a portion is missing. The sample contains about 28,000 clones, about 80% of which appear only once. The input for sequencing was CD4+ or CD8+ T cells sorted from blood, taken in a trial of the OX40 agonist ivuxolimab. These receptors all stem from an adult with an advanced solid tumor such as melanoma, head and neck, liver or kidney cancer.

V usage is TRBV27 and J usage is TRBJ1-6; D not certain. CDR1 and CDR2 (germline): MNHEY, SMNVEV (reference sequence). There are 15 residues in the CDR3. Trimming left V 0 bases short and J 7 bases short, with 10 bases between. CDR3 coding DNA: TGTGCCAGCAGTTTATCGCCCCAACCAAATTCACCCCTCCACTTT. Translated: CASSLSPQPNSPLHF.

This chain joins TRBV7-8 and TRBJ1-6; 8 bases match TRBD1. The CDR3 is made up of 15 amino acids. In germline, CDR1 is SGHVS, CDR2 FQNEAQ. J was trimmed by 10 bases and V by 5 bases; bases with no gene match: 10. CDR3 sequence (DNA): TGTGCCAGCAGCCCGACAGGGGATAAGTACTCACCCCTCCACTTT. It translates to CASSPTGDKYSPLHF.

V and J are TRBV5-1 and TRBJ2-5, with 8 positions matching TRBD2. Germline CDR1 SGHRS, CDR2 YFSETQ. V shed 3 bases and J 2 bases; nucleotides not matched to a gene: 6. The CDR3 is 15 residues long. CDR3 protein: CASSSGGGAQETQYF. The DNA for the CDR3 is TGCGCCAGCAGCTCGGGAGGGGGGGCTCAAGAGACCCAGTACTTC. Variable domain in full (rest from reference TRBV5-1 and TRBJ2-5): KAGVTQTPRYLIKTRGQQVTLSCSPISGHRSVSWYQQTPGQGLQFLFEYFSETQRNKGNFPGRFSGRQFSNSRSEMNVSTLELGDSALYLCASSSGGGAQETQYFGPGTRLLVL.

This clone showed up just once. The chain is built from TRBV10-2 and TRBJ1-2, with 11 bases that match TRBD1. This CDR3 has 13 amino acids. Germline CDR1 WSHSY, CDR2 SAAADI. V shed 11 bases, J shed 8 bases, and the junction held 10 bases outside the gene matches. Written as DNA, the CDR3 is TGCGCCGTACACCCGGGACAGGGGGACGGCTACACCTTC. This codes for CAVHPGQGDGYTF.

This clone showed up just once. This rearrangement joins TRBV11-2 to TRBJ2-5; D is unresolved. V dropped 4 bases and J dropped 0 bases, with 3 bases sitting between them. The CDR3 is 12 residues long. Per the germline V gene, CDR1 is SGHAT and CDR2 is FQNNGV. The CDR3 DNA sequence: TGTGCCAGCAGCTCGAACCAAGAGACCCAGTACTTC. Translated: CASSSNQETQYF.

The chain employs TRBV2 and TRBJ2-7; 9 positions match TRBD2. J gave up 1 base and V 3 bases, and 4 bases lay outside the gene matches. The CDR3 extends over 15 amino acids. CDR1 and CDR2 (germline): SNHLY, FYNNEI. The chain's CDR3 is CASSDTLAGSYEQYF. The CDR3 bases are TGTGCCAGCAGTGACACCCTAGCGGGGTCCTACGAGCAGTACTTC.

The V and J genes are TRBV19 and TRBJ2-7, with a tentative D call TRBD2 (6 bases). The CDR3 loop spans 13 amino acids. CDR1 is LNHDA and CDR2 is SQIVND in the germline V gene (reference sequence). V dropped 7 bases and J dropped 3 bases, with 13 bases sitting between them. The CDR3 bases are TGTGCCAGTAAACACGCTAGCGACTACGAGCAGTACTTC. Its protein product is CASKHASDYEQYF.

The V gene is TRBV5-4, the J gene TRBJ2-7; D is tentatively TRBD1 or TRBD2 (5 bases each). The CDR3 length is 16 residues. Trimming removed 0 bases from V and 0 bases from J, with 13 bases in between. CDR1 is SGHNT and CDR2 is YYREEE in the germline V gene (reference sequence). The CDR3 loop reads CASSLASRGLSYEQYF. CDR3 nucleotide sequence: TGTGCCAGCAGCTTGGCTAGCCGGGGCCTCTCCTACGAGCAGTACTTC.

This clone came up once. This chain connects TRBV19 to TRBJ2-7; 10 bases map to TRBD1. V was pared by 3 bases and J by 9 bases, with 8 bases of the junction left unmatched. Germline-derived CDR1 and CDR2 are LNHDA and SQIVND (reference sequence). This CDR3 is 14 amino acids long. The CDR3 here is CASSIPTGGAGQYF. The CDR3, as DNA: TGTGCCAGTAGTATCCCGACAGGGGGCGCGGGGCAGTACTTC.

The rearrangement uses TRBV11-1 and TRBJ2-1; possibly TRBD2 for D (5 bases). CDR1 and CDR2 from the germline V gene are SGHAT and FQDESV (reference sequence). The CDR3 loop spans 15 amino acids. The V gene lost 5 bases and the J gene lost 2 bases, with 13 bases spanning the gap. In nucleotides, the CDR3 is TGTGCCAGCAGCCTGAAGAGGGTGGCCTACAATGAGCAGTTCTTC. This codes for CASSLKRVAYNEQFF.